This paragraph covers one T cell receptor beta chain sequence. Its antigen remains unknown. The data are from a study of shared clonotypes between healthy human individuals. Whole-study findings and limits: Clonotypes that were shared across a handful of donors made up around 5% of naive CD4 clonotypes. The study sampled only blood, and tissue repertoires likely differ.

Roughly 30,000 T cell genomes (around 0.2 ug DNA) went into each sorted-subset replicate. TCRdb keeps only in-frame clones here, not all; method: immunoSEQ multiplex PCR. The sample consists of hundreds of thousands of clones, almost 97% of them appearing once. It was into CD45RA+ naive and CD45RA-negative memory subsets that the CD4+ cells were split. Sequenced: naive CD4+ T cells sorted from blood. Subset: CD45RA+ positively selected. This TCR was recovered from a woman aged 25 to 39 in good health.

Here the CDR3 reads CASGRDAYEQYF. CDR3 bases: TGTGCCAGCGGGAGGGACGCCTACGAGCAGTACTTC. This chain links TRBV27 with TRBJ2-7; 7 positions agree with TRBD2. Germline V gives CDR1 MNHEY, CDR2 SMNVEV (reference sequence). The CDR3 extends over 12 amino acids. V was pared by 8 bases and J by 2 bases, with 3 bases of the junction left unmatched.